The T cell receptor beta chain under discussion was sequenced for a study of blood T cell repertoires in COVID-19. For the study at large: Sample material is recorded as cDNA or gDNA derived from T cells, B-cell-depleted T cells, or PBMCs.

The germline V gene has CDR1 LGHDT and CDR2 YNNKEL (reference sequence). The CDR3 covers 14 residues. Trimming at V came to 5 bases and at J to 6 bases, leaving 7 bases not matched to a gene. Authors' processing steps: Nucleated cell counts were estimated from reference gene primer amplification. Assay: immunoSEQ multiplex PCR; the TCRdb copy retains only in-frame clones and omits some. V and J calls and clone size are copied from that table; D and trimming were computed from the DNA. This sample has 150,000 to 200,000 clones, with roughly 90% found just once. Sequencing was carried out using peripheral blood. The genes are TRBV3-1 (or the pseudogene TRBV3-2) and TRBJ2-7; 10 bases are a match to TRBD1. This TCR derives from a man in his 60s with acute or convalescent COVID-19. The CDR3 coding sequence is TGTGCCAGCAGCACCGGACAGGGGGTTGGCGAGCAGTACTTC. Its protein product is CASSTGQGVGEQYF.